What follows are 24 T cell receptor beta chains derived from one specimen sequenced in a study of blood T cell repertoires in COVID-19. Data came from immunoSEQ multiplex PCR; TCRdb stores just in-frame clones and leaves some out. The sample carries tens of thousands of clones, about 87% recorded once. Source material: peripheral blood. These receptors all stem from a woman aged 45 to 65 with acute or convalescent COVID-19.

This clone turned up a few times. The DNA for the CDR3 is TGTGCCAGCACCGCTCTCGGGGGTAGCAATCAGCCCCAGCATTTT. This sequence encodes CASTALGGSNQPQHF. The V and J genes are TRBV28 and TRBJ1-5, with D possibly matching TRBD1 (5 bases). Germline CDR1 reads MDHEN; CDR2 reads SYDVKM. V lost 7 bases and J 0 bases, leaving 13 bases between the germline ends. There are 15 residues in the CDR3.

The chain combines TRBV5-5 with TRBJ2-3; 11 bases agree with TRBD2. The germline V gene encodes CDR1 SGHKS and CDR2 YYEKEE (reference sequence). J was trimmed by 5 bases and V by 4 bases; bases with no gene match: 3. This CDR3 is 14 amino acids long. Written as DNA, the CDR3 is TGTGCCAGCAGCCCTACTAGCGGGGGAGATACGCAGTATTTT. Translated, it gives CASSPTSGGDTQYF.

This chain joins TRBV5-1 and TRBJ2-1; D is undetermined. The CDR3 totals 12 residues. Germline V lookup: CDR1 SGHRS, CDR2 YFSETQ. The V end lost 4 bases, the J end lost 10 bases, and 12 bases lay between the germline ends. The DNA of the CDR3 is TGCGCCAGCAGCGGAGACTCTTGGGAGCAGTTCTTC. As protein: CASSGDSWEQFF. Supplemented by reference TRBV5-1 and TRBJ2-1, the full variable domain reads KAGVTQTPRYLIKTRGQQVTLSCSPISGHRSVSWYQQTPGQGLQFLFEYFSETQRNKGNFPGRFSGRQFSNSRSEMNVSTLELGDSALYLCASSGDSWEQFFGPGTRLTVL.

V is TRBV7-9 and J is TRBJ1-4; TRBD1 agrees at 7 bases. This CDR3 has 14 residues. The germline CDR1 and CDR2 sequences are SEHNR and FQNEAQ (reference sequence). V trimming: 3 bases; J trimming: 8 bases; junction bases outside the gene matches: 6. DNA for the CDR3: TGTGCCAGCAGCTTCCGACAGGGAAAGGAAAAACTGTTTTTT. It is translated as CASSFRQGKEKLFF.

The CDR3 spells CASSYGGGGTEAFF. CDR3 in DNA: TGTGCCAGCAGCTACGGAGGGGGGGGAACTGAAGCTTTCTTT. V gene TRBV6-6 combines with J gene TRBJ1-1; D might be TRBD1 (6 bases). V lost 6 bases and J 5 bases, leaving 16 bases between the germline ends. Germline loops: CDR1 MNHNY, CDR2 SVGAGI (reference sequence). This CDR3 region has 14 residues.

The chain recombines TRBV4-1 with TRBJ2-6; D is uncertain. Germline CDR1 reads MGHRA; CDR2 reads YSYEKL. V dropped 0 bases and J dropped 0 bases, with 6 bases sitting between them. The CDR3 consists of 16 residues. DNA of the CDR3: TGCGCCAGCAGCCAAGAGGCGGTCTCTGGGGCCAACGTCCTGACTTTC. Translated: CASSQEAVSGANVLTF.

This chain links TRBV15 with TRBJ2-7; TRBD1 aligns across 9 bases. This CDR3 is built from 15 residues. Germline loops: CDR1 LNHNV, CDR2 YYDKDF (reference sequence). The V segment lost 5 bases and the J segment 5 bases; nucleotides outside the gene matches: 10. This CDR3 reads CATSRYRDRVDEQYF. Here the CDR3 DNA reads TGTGCCACCAGCCGATACCGGGACAGGGTAGACGAGCAGTACTTC.

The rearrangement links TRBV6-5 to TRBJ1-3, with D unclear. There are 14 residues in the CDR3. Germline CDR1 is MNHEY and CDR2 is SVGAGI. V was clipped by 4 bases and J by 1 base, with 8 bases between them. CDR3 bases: TGTGCCAGCAGTTTAGGAGTATCTGGAAACACCATATATTTT. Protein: CASSLGVSGNTIYF.

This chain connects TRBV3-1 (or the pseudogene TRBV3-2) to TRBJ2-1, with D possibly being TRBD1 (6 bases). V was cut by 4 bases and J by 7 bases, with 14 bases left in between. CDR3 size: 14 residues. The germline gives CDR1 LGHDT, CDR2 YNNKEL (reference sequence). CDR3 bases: TGTGCCAGCAGCCTCCACAGGGTTTGGAATGAGCAGTTCTTC. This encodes CASSLHRVWNEQFF.

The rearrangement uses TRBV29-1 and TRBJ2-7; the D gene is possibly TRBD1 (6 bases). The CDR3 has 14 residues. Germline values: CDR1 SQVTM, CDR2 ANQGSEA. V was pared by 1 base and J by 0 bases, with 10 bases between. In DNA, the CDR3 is TGCAGCGTTGAAGTGGCAGGGGTCTCCTACGAGCAGTACTTC. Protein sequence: CSVEVAGVSYEQYF.

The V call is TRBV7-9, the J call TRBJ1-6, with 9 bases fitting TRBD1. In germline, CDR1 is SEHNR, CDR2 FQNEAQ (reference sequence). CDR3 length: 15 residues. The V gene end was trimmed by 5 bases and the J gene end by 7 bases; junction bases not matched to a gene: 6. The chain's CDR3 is CASSAPGTGNSPLHF. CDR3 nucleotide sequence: TGTGCCAGCAGCGCTCCCGGGACAGGGAATTCACCCCTCCACTTT.

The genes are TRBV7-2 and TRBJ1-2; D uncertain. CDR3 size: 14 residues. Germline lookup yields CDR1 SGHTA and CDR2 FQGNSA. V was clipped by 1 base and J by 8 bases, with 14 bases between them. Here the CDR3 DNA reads TGTGCCAGCAGCTTAGGAACAGTCCCCTGGGGCTACACCTTC. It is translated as CASSLGTVPWGYTF.

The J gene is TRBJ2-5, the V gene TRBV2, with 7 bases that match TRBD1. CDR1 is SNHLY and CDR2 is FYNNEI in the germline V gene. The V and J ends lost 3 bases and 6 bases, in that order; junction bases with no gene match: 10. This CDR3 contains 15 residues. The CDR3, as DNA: TGTGCCAGCAGTGAGATCAGGGGGATCAGGCAGACCCAGTACTTC. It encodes CASSEIRGIRQTQYF.

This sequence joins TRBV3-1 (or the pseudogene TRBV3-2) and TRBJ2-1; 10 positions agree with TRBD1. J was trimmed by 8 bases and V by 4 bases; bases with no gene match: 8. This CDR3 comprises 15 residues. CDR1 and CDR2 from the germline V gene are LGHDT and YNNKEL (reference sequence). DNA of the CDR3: TGTGCCAGCAGCCCCCGCCGGACAGGGGGTGATGAGCAGTTCTTC. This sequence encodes CASSPRRTGGDEQFF.

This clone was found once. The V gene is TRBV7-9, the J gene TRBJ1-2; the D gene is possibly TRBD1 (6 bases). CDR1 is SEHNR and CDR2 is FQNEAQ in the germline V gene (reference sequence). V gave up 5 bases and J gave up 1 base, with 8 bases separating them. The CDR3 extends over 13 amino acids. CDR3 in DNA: TGTGCCAGCAGCCCGGACAGTAACTATGGCTACACCTTC. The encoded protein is CASSPDSNYGYTF.

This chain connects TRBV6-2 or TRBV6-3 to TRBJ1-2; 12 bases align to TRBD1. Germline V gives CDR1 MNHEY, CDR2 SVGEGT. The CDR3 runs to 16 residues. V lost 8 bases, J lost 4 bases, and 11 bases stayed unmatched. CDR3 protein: CASGRDRGLVGYGYTF. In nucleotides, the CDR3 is TGTGCCAGCGGCCGGGACAGGGGGCTGGTAGGCTATGGCTACACCTTC.

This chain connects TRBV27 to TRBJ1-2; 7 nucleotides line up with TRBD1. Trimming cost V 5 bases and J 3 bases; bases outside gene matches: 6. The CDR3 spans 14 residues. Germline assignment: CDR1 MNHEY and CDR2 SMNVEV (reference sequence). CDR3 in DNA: TGTGCCAGCAGTGGGGGACAGAGCTACTATGGCTACACCTTC. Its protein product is CASSGGQSYYGYTF.

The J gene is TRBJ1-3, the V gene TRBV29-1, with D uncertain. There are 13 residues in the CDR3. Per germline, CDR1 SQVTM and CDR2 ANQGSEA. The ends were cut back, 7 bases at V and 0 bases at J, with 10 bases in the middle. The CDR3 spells CSAGADSGNTIYF. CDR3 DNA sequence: TGCAGCGCCGGCGCAGACTCTGGAAACACCATATATTTT.

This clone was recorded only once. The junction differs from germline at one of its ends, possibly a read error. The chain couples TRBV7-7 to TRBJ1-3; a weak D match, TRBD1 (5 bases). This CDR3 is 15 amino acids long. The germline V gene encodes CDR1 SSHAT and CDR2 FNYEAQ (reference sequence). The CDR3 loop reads CASSLGAASGNTIYF. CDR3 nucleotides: TGTGCTAGCAGCTTAGGGGCAGCCTCTGGAAACACCATATATTTT.

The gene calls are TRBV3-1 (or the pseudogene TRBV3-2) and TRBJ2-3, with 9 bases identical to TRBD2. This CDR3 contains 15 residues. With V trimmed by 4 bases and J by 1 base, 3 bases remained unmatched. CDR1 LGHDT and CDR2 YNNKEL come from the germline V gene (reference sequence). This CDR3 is CASSRLAGRTDTQYF. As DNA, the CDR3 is TGTGCCAGCAGCCGGCTAGCGGGACGCACAGATACGCAGTATTTT.

Here the CDR3 DNA reads TGTGCCAGCTCACCGGCCCGGGGAAAACAGGGGGAAAAACTGTTTTTT. Protein sequence: CASSPARGKQGEKLFF. The chain is built from TRBV18 and TRBJ1-4; 7 bases map to TRBD1. The V gene end was trimmed by 3 bases and the J gene end by 8 bases; junction bases not matched to a gene: 12. This CDR3 comprises 16 residues. CDR1 and CDR2 from the germline V gene are KGHSH and LQKENI. Filled out from reference TRBV18 and TRBJ1-4, the complete variable domain reads NAGVMQNPRHLVRRRGQEARLRCSPMKGHSHVYWYRQLPEEGLKFMVYLQKENIIDESGMPKERFSAEFPKEGPSILRIQQVVRGDSAAYFCASSPARGKQGEKLFFGSGTQLSVL.

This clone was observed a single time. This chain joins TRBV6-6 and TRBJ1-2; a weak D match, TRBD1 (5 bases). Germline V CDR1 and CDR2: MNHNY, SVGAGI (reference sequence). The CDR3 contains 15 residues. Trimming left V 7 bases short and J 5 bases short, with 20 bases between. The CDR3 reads CASTIKRGADYGYTF. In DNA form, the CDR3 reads TGTGCCAGCACTATTAAAAGGGGCGCGGATTATGGCTACACCTTC.

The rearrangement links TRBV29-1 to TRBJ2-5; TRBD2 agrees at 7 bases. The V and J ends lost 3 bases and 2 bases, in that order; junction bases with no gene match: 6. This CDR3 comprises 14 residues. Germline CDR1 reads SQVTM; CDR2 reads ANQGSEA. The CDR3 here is CSVDGSSGQETQYF. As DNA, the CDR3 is TGCAGCGTTGATGGCTCTAGCGGACAAGAGACCCAGTACTTC. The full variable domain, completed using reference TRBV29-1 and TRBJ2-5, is SAVISQKPSRDICQRGTSLTIQCQVDSQVTMMFWYRQQPGQSLTLIATANQGSEATYESGFVIDKFPISRPNLTFSTLTVSNMSPEDSSIYLCSVDGSSGQETQYFGPGTRLLVL.

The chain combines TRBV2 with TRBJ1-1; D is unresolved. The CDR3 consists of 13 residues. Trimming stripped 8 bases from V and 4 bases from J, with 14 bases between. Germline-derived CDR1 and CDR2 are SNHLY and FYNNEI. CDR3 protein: CASREFALTEAFF. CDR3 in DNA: TGTGCCAGCCGGGAATTTGCCCTCACTGAAGCTTTCTTT.